This TCR beta chain was retrieved from a study of blood T cell repertoires in COVID-19. Across the whole study: Italy, Spain and the United States were the sources of the convalescent and acute COVID-19 samples. From T cells, B-cell-depleted T cells, or PBMCs came the material, which was cDNA or gDNA.

Methods used by the authors: For nucleated cells, counts were estimated from reference gene primer amplification. Sequencing was performed with immunoSEQ multiplex PCR; in TCRdb, only in-frame clones are kept and a portion is missing. V and J calls and clone size are copied from that table; D and trimming were computed from the DNA. The top ten clones hold less than 5% of a sample with some 150,000 clones, around 90% of them seen once. The ends were cut back, 7 bases at V and 4 bases at J, with 9 bases in the middle. The CDR3 is 12 amino acids. CDR1 and CDR2 (germline): SNHLY, FYNNEI. Sequenced: peripheral blood. This sequence was found in a woman aged 60-75 years who had recovered from COVID-19. The chain has TRBV2 and TRBJ2-3; no reliable D call. CDR3 amino acids: CASTGYPDTQYF. As DNA, the CDR3 is TGTGCCAGCACGGGTTATCCAGATACGCAGTATTTT.